The TCR beta chain under discussion was sequenced for a study of early T cells in non-severe SARS-CoV-2 infection. Study-level information: Bulk RNA taken from unsorted whole blood was sequenced, leaving chains unpaired. Points from the study as a whole: VDJdb-based annotation leaned toward anti-spike CD8 responses and missed private and CD4 specificities.

The CDR3 consists of 15 residues. Trimming removed 2 bases at V and 9 bases at J, with 17 bases between. The germline V gene has CDR1 SGHTA and CDR2 FQGNSA. Unique molecular identifiers tagged individual cDNA molecules. TCRdb passed the 5' RACE reads through MiXCR, listing each CDR3 protein once. The sample carries around 80,000 distinct CDR3 sequences, around 9.3% recorded once. A word on this clonotype: Its antigen is unidentified.

The sequencing used whole blood, collected at baseline. This sequence originates from an adult who was a healthcare worker with PCR-confirmed SARS-CoV-2 infection or an uninfected control (not recorded which). V usage is TRBV7-2 and J usage is TRBJ2-1; D not resolved. The CDR3 here is CASSLPARSPAEQFF. CDR3 in DNA: TGTGCCAGCAGCTTACCGGCCAGGTCCCCGGCTGAGCAGTTCTTC.